This TCR beta chain appears in the sequencing data of a study of T cells in localized non-small cell lung cancer. General study results and limits: Owing to sequencing of a solitary tumor region, heterogeneity cannot be discounted.

Assay: immunoSEQ multiplex PCR; the TCRdb copy retains only in-frame clones and omits some. The data contain under 95,000 clones, 65% to 85% of them seen just once; the ten biggest clones take up 7.5% to 10%. With regard to this clone: The target antigen is unknown.

The V gene's germline CDR1 is MDHEN and CDR2 SYDVKM. The germline V and J ends were trimmed by 4 bases and 7 bases, with 17 bases remaining between them. This CDR3 is 14 amino acids long. The J gene is TRBJ2-7, the V gene TRBV28, with D possibly TRBD1 on 8 matching bases. The material was peripheral blood, obtained before any cancer treatment. This TCR was sampled from an older female donor with stage I lung adenocarcinoma. CDR3 region: CASSSWTGTKEQYF. The CDR3 DNA reads TGTGCCAGCAGTTCCTGGACAGGGACTAAGGAGCAGTACTTC.